This T cell receptor (beta chain) was retrieved from a study of cytomegalovirus exposure and HLA in healthy donors. Study-level results: CMV serostatus was the sole immune exposure information available. Links to common viral pathogens appeared, in a later analysis, for several of the most significant clusters.

This CDR3 spans 16 amino acids. V lost 4 bases and J lost 4, with 19 bases in between. CDR1 and CDR2 (germline): MDHEN, SYDVKM. PCR amplification relied on 60 Vbeta primers (plus 13 Jbeta primers). Assay: immunoSEQ multiplex PCR; the TCRdb copy retains only in-frame clones and omits some. The sample yields tens of thousands of clones, 86% seen once. Turning to this clone: What it recognizes is unknown.

Sequencing was performed on PBMCs. The source of this sequence is a young man in good health and CMV-seropositive. This sequence joins TRBV28 and TRBJ1-1, with D perhaps matching TRBD1 (6 bases). The CDR3 reads CASSSPLGRGVTEAFF. DNA of the CDR3: TGTGCCAGCAGTTCACCGCTCGGCAGGGGTGTCACTGAAGCTTTCTTT.